This paragraph covers one T cell receptor beta chain sequence. These data belong to a study of OX40 agonist ivuxolimab in advanced cancers. A history of autoimmune disease or systemic immunosuppression excluded patients. Some clones are missing from TCRdb's copy, which holds only in-frame ones; the method was immunoSEQ multiplex PCR. The sample shows about 71,000 clones, about 90% of them seen only once. The source was CD4+ or CD8+ T cells sorted from blood, collected in a trial of the OX40 agonist ivuxolimab. The source is an adult with an advanced solid tumor such as melanoma, head and neck, liver or kidney cancer.

CDR3 DNA sequence: TGTGCCAGCAGCCCCCGGACTAGCGAATACAATGAGCAGTTCTTC. It codes for CASSPRTSEYNEQFF. The chain joins TRBV13 to TRBJ2-1; 9 nucleotides agree with TRBD2. CDR3 length: 15 amino acids. CDR1 is PRHDT, CDR2 FYEKMQ, per germline (reference sequence). The V and J ends lost 5 bases and 4 bases, in that order; junction bases with no gene match: 6.